A selection of T cell receptor beta chains follows, all from one sample in a study of T cells in localized non-small cell lung cancer. Libraries were prepared by immunoSEQ multiplex PCR; TCRdb keeps only in-frame clonotypes and omits some of them. The sample lists about 860 clones; about 33% were seen once. This specimen consisted of normal lung tissue next to the tumor, obtained before any cancer treatment. These receptors were obtained from a female donor older than 55 with stage I lung adenocarcinoma. Each CDR3 is given with its conserved first and last residue. Fields, in order: J gene, D gene, V gene, clone size, CDR3 DNA, CDR3 protein. A D gene is named only where the DNA matches it firmly. Where a row states a size, it is once, few, many or the class of an expanded clone; other rows omit it.

J: TRBJ2-1; D: .; V: TRBV6-8; size: few; DNA: TGTGCCATCAGCGCGACTGGAGCGGACAATGAGCAGTTCTTC; CDR3: CAISATGADNEQFF
J: TRBJ1-3; D: .; V: TRBV9; size: .; DNA: TGTGCCAGCACCCGGACGGGGAGCGCTGGAAACACCATATATTTT; CDR3: CASTRTGSAGNTIYF
J: TRBJ2-6; D: TRBD1; V: TRBV28; size: .; DNA: TGTGCCAGCAGTTCGGGACAGAACTCTGGGGCCAACGTCCTGACTTTC; CDR3: CASSSGQNSGANVLTF
J: TRBJ1-6; D: .; V: TRBV11-3; size: .; DNA: TGTGCCAGCAGCTTTAACAGTTATAATTCACCCCTCCACTTT; CDR3: CASSFNSYNSPLHF
J: TRBJ2-2; D: TRBD1; V: TRBV6-8; size: few; DNA: TGTGCCTGCAGGGAGACAGGGGGTCGGACCGGGGAGCTGTTTTTT; CDR3: CACRETGGRTGELFF
J: TRBJ1-5; D: .; V: TRBV29-1; size: .; DNA: TGCAGCGTCCGCACAGGGAGCAATCAGCCCCAGCATTTT; CDR3: CSVRTGSNQPQHF
J: TRBJ2-2; D: TRBD1; V: TRBV25-1; size: few; DNA: TGTGCCAGCAGTGGGCAGGGGGACACCGGGGAGCTGTTTTTT; CDR3: CASSGQGDTGELFF
J: TRBJ1-1; D: TRBD1; V: TRBV2; size: .; DNA: TGTGCCAGCAGTGTGGACAGGGGTCCTGAAGCTTTCTTT; CDR3: CASSVDRGPEAFF
J: TRBJ2-5; D: TRBD1; V: TRBV6-8; size: .; DNA: TGTGCCAGCAGTTTGAGATACAGGGGGCTAGAGACCCAGTACTTC; CDR3: CASSLRYRGLETQYF
J: TRBJ1-4; D: .; V: TRBV9; size: few; DNA: TGTGCCAGCAGCGTAGGAGGGCAACAAACTAATGAAAAACTGTTTTTT; CDR3: CASSVGGQQTNEKLFF
J: TRBJ1-1; D: TRBD1; V: TRBV14; size: .; DNA: TGTGCCAGCAGCCAACGGACAGGTTGGAACACTGAAGCTTTCTTT; CDR3: CASSQRTGWNTEAFF
J: TRBJ2-5; D: .; V: TRBV1; size: few; DNA: TGCGCCAGCAGCCTTCAGCTTGGGACTAGCGGGAGGGCCGGAGTGGAGACCCAGTACTTC; CDR3: CASSLQLGTSGRAGVETQYF
J: TRBJ1-3; D: .; V: TRBV11-3; size: medium-sized; DNA: TGTGCCAGCAGCTCCGATGGGGGGGCTTTAAACACCATATATTTT; CDR3: CASSSDGGALNTIYF
J: TRBJ1-1; D: .; V: TRBV9; size: large; DNA: TGTGCCAGCAGCGTAGGACAGCTGCGAAACACTGAAGCTTTCTTT; CDR3: CASSVGQLRNTEAFF
J: TRBJ2-2; D: TRBD1; V: TRBV29-1; size: .; DNA: TGCAGCGTTGGACAGGGGATGGGCACCGGGGAGCTGTTTTTT; CDR3: CSVGQGMGTGELFF
J: TRBJ2-5; D: .; V: TRBV18; size: .; DNA: TGTGCCAGCTCATACAGACAGGGAGGAAGGGAGACCCAGTACTTC; CDR3: CASSYRQGGRETQYF
J: TRBJ2-3; D: TRBD1; V: TRBV18; size: few; DNA: TGTGCCAGCTCAGGACAGGGCGGCGCAGCCACGCAGTATTTT; CDR3: CASSGQGGAATQYF
J: TRBJ1-2; D: .; V: TRBV19; size: .; DNA: TGTGCCAGTAGGACACCCCGCCGTGAGGCTGGCTACACCTTC; CDR3: CASRTPRREAGYTF
J: TRBJ2-1; D: .; V: TRBV11-3; size: few; DNA: TGTGCCAGCAGCCAGACTCAGGGAATTGGGTACAATGAGCAGTTCTTC; CDR3: CASSQTQGIGYNEQFF
J: TRBJ2-7; D: TRBD1; V: TRBV9; size: medium-sized; DNA: TGTGCCAGCAGTGAAGACAGGGCCACCTACGAGCAGTACTTC; CDR3: CASSEDRATYEQYF
J: TRBJ2-7; D: TRBD1; V: TRBV5-1; size: few; DNA: TGCGCCAGCAGCTCAGGACAGGGTAACTACCTCTACGAGCAGTACTTC; CDR3: CASSSGQGNYLYEQYF
J: TRBJ2-3; D: .; V: TRBV6-8; size: .; DNA: TGTGCCAGCAGCCCCTTACCGACAGGCGCGCAGTATTTT; CDR3: CASSPLPTGAQYF